A single sample is the source of the 9 T cell receptor beta chains below, sequenced in a study of OX40 agonist ivuxolimab in advanced cancers. The method was the immunoSEQ multiplex PCR assay. TCRdb limited this immuneACCESS table to in-frame rearrangements with V and J called. A share of clones is missing; checked studies link under half to unresolved V genes, and the rest is unexplained. This sample is represented by about 51,000 clones; roughly 90% of them were singletons. Approximately 3.8% of the sample rests with the top ten. The sequencing here drew on CD4+ or CD8+ T cells sorted from blood, taken in a trial of the OX40 agonist ivuxolimab. The receptor set was obtained from an adult with an advanced solid tumor such as melanoma, head and neck, liver or kidney cancer.

The chain combines TRBV6-4 with TRBJ1-1; TRBD1 might be the D (5 bases). CDR1 is MRHNA and CDR2 is SNTAGT in the germline V gene. V lost 6 bases, J lost 8 bases, and 25 bases lay in between. The CDR3 sequence is 16 residues long. The CDR3 is CASSLHGGNREVEAFF. DNA of the CDR3: TGTGCCAGCAGCCTCCATGGGGGGAACAGAGAGGTGGAAGCTTTCTTT.

This clone was seen only a few times. V gene TRBV18 combines with J gene TRBJ1-2, with D possibly matching TRBD1 (5 bases). The V end was cut by 1 base, the J end by 5 bases, with 8 bases between. Germline CDR1 and CDR2: KGHSH and LQKENI. The CDR3 loop spans 13 amino acids. CDR3 amino acids: CASSPLGEYGYTF. The CDR3 coding sequence is TGTGCCAGCTCACCACTGGGGGAATATGGCTACACCTTC.

The chain uses TRBV29-1 and TRBJ1-4; possibly TRBD1 for D (5 bases). Germline assignment: CDR1 SQVTM and CDR2 ANQGSEA. Trimming cost V 5 bases and J 7 bases, with 11 bases left between them. The CDR3 extends over 12 amino acids. This CDR3 reads CSVRGMGEKLFF. As DNA, the CDR3 is TGCAGCGTTCGGGGGATGGGTGAAAAACTGTTTTTT.

V usage is TRBV11-2 and J usage is TRBJ2-5; D gene uncertain. Deletions cut 3 bases from V and 4 bases from J, with 9 bases between. This CDR3 has 13 residues. Germline-derived CDR1 and CDR2 are SGHAT and FQNNGV. CDR3 loop: CASSFGRLETQYF. CDR3 sequence (DNA): TGTGCCAGCAGCTTTGGGCGTCTAGAGACCCAGTACTTC. Together with reference TRBV11-2 and TRBJ2-5, the CDR3 gives the full variable domain: EAGVAQSPRYKIIEKRQSVAFWCNPISGHATLYWYQQILGQGPKLLIQFQNNGVVDDSQLPKDRFSAERLKGVDSTLKIQPAKLEDSAVYLCASSFGRLETQYFGPGTRLLVL.

The chain is built from TRBV9 and TRBJ1-5; D might be TRBD1 (6 bases). V dropped 0 bases and J dropped 2 bases, with 9 bases sitting between them. Germline loops: CDR1 SGDLS, CDR2 YYNGEE. The CDR3 extends over 15 amino acids. The CDR3 DNA reads TGTGCCAGCAGCGTAGGGGGGGGCGGCAATCAGCCCCAGCATTTT. The encoded protein is CASSVGGGGNQPQHF.

The CDR3 sequence: CASSNRDSSHNEQFF. In DNA, the CDR3 is TGTGCCAGCAGCAACCGGGACAGTTCCCACAATGAGCAGTTCTTC. The V and J genes are TRBV11-2 and TRBJ2-1; 7 positions agree with TRBD1. V was pared by 5 bases and J by 5 bases, with 9 bases of the junction left unmatched. The germline gives CDR1 SGHAT, CDR2 FQNNGV. The CDR3 loop spans 15 amino acids.

This clone came up once. The V and J genes are TRBV15 and TRBJ2-7; TRBD2 matches at 7 bases. After removal of 0 bases from V and 6 bases from J, the junction contained 8 bases not matched to a gene. Germline CDR1 and CDR2: LNHNV and YYDKDF (reference sequence). This CDR3 spans 15 amino acids. The CDR3 DNA follows: TGTGCCACCAGCAGAGAGGAGGTAGCGGGTTTCGAGCAGTACTTC. It translates to CATSREEVAGFEQYF.

The chain uses TRBV19 and TRBJ2-1; 10 nucleotides line up with TRBD1. V shed 4 bases and J 7 bases; nucleotides not matched to a gene: 10. CDR1 and CDR2 (germline): LNHDA, SQIVND (reference sequence). The CDR3 is 16 residues long. CDR3 residues: CASSRQGAAGGNEQFF. CDR3 sequence (DNA): TGTGCCAGTAGTAGACAGGGGGCGGCTGGGGGAAATGAGCAGTTCTTC.

The genes are TRBV15 and TRBJ2-3; TRBD2 is a possible D gene (5 bases). This CDR3 spans 16 amino acids. Trimming pared 1 base from V and 5 bases from J, leaving 16 bases between. CDR1 and CDR2 from the germline V gene are LNHNV and YYDKDF (reference sequence). CDR3 sequence reads: CATSRGAAAQVDTQYF. In DNA form, the CDR3 reads TGTGCCACCAGCAGAGGGGCAGCGGCTCAGGTAGATACGCAGTATTTT.